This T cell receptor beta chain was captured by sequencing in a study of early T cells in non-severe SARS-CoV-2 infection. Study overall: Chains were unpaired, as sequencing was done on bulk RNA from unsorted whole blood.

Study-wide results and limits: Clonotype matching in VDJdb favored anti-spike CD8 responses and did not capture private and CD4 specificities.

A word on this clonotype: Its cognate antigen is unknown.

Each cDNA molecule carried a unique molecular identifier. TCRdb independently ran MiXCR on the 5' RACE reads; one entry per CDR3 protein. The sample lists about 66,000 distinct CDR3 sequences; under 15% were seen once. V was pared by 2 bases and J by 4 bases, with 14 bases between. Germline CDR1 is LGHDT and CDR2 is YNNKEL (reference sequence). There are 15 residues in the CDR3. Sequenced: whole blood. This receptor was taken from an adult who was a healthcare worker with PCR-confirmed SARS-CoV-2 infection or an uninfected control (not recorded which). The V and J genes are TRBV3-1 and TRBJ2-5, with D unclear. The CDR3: CASSQSPFPSETQYF. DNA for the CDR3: TGTGCCAGCAGCCAATCACCCTTCCCCTCAGAGACCCAGTACTTC.